This TCR beta chain was retrieved from a study of T cells in tuberculosis. Study as a whole: Samples predate treatment or fall within its first 7 days.

CDR1 and CDR2 (germline): SGHDT, YYEEEE. CDR3 size: 14 residues. The junction had 7 bases not matched to a gene; V was cut back by 6 bases and J by 1 base. Sequencing used immunoSEQ multiplex PCR; TCRdb keeps in-frame clones, though not all of them. Here the sample spans about 22,000 clones, over 75% being singletons. The time point was: new active TB diagnosis, blood taken before or within 7 days of starting treatment. The chain uses TRBV5-6 and TRBJ2-7; 7 nucleotides match TRBD1. The material sequenced was PBMCs, taken at tuberculosis diagnosis. This clonotype originated in an adult with tuberculosis. CDR3 residues: CASNKDRRSYEQYF. DNA for the CDR3: TGTGCCAGCAATAAGGACAGGCGATCCTACGAGCAGTACTTC.